This TCR beta chain was captured by sequencing in a study of human T cells and chemical hapten exposure. The wider study: Patch tests delivered 0.01% DPC to the upper back and were evaluated at 6 days. Alopecia universalis, totalis or areata was present in patients who were mostly female. Notes on the study in general: Every donor had alopecia, and their immune response may therefore differ from healthy people's.

V lost 7 bases and J lost 4, with 17 bases in between. Per the germline V gene, CDR1 is MDHEN and CDR2 is SYDVKM. CDR3 size: 14 residues. A note on this clonotype: Its matching antigen is unknown.

Time point described: pre-sensitization, week 0. Described treatment: therapeutic diphenylcyclopropenone sensitization with weekly scalp DPC. Unfractionated whole blood was the source of the extracted total RNA. TCRdb reanalysed the RACE reads using MiXCR and keeps one entry per CDR3 protein. The sample has some 250,000 distinct CDR3 sequences, over 7.5% seen once. The chain joins TRBV28 to TRBJ2-7, with D uncertain. The sequence was obtained from a man between 18 and 29 years old with alopecia areata. Some clones in this sample may be carry-over from other donors' samples. This sample comprised whole blood, obtained in connection with sensitization to the hapten diphenylcyclopropenone (DPC). The CDR3 DNA reads TGTGCCAGCAACAGTCCCGGCCAACTATACGAGCAGTACGTC. It codes for CASNSPGQLYEQYV.